The rows below give T cell receptor beta chains drawn from one sample of a study of graft-versus-host responses after intestinal transplantation. Their antigens are not known. Using immunoSEQ multiplex PCR, the repertoire was profiled, and TCRdb retains in-frame clones only, with some absent. The table includes tens of thousands of clones, roughly 90% detected once. The sequencing here drew on unstimulated CD8+ T cells sorted from spleen or lymph node cells, taken before intestinal transplant. The receptors stem from a human donor who received an intestinal transplant. Each CDR3 is given with its conserved first and last residue. A D gene is named only where the DNA matches it firmly. Expanded clones are given a class, and other clones once, few, many or no size at all.

j_gene: TRBJ1-2; d_gene: .; v_gene: TRBV4-1; abundance: .; CDR3aa: CASSQAARATYGYTF; CDR3nt: TGCGCCAGCAGCCAAGCGGCCAGGGCGACCTATGGCTACACCTTC
j_gene: TRBJ2-1; d_gene: TRBD2; v_gene: TRBV5-1; abundance: .; CDR3aa: CASSLNLAREGNNEQFF; CDR3nt: TGCGCCAGCAGCTTGAACCTCGCGCGGGAGGGGAACAATGAGCAGTTCTTC
j_gene: TRBJ2-1; d_gene: .; v_gene: TRBV28; abundance: .; CDR3aa: CASTADSTLYNEQFF; CDR3nt: TGTGCCAGCACCGCCGACTCGACCCTCTACAATGAGCAGTTCTTC
j_gene: TRBJ2-5; d_gene: .; v_gene: TRBV4-1; abundance: .; CDR3aa: CASSQGVRLSYQETQYF; CDR3nt: TGCGCCAGCAGCCAAGGGGTCAGGCTTTCGTACCAAGAGACCCAGTACTTC
j_gene: TRBJ2-7; d_gene: TRBD1; v_gene: TRBV28; abundance: .; CDR3aa: CASSGVGQEDYEQYF; CDR3nt: TGTGCCAGCAGTGGAGTGGGACAGGAAGACTACGAGCAGTACTTC
j_gene: TRBJ2-1; d_gene: TRBD1; v_gene: TRBV28; abundance: .; CDR3aa: CASRAGTGEIGGNEQFF; CDR3nt: TGTGCCAGCCGAGCCGGGACAGGGGAAATAGGGGGCAATGAGCAGTTCTTC
j_gene: TRBJ2-7; d_gene: .; v_gene: TRBV5-1; abundance: .; CDR3aa: CASSFAGGGFYEQYF; CDR3nt: TGCGCCAGCAGCTTCGCTGGCGGAGGATTCTACGAGCAGTACTTC
j_gene: TRBJ2-2; d_gene: .; v_gene: TRBV25-1; abundance: .; CDR3aa: CASSESRDTGELFF; CDR3nt: TGTGCCAGCAGTGAATCGCGGGACACCGGGGAGCTGTTTTTT
j_gene: TRBJ2-1; d_gene: TRBD2; v_gene: TRBV27; abundance: .; CDR3aa: CASSLSGREGRNEQFF; CDR3nt: TGTGCCAGCAGTTTATCGGGGCGGGAGGGCCGGAATGAGCAGTTCTTC
j_gene: TRBJ2-2; d_gene: .; v_gene: TRBV7-3; abundance: .; CDR3aa: CASSLNGPSDTGELFF; CDR3nt: TGTGCCAGCAGCTTAAATGGTCCTAGCGACACCGGGGAGCTGTTTTTT
j_gene: TRBJ1-4; d_gene: TRBD1; v_gene: TRBV7-9; abundance: .; CDR3aa: CASSPRDSDFATNEKLFF; CDR3nt: TGTGCCAGCAGCCCCCGGGACAGCGATTTTGCAACTAATGAAAAACTGTTTTTT
j_gene: TRBJ2-3; d_gene: .; v_gene: TRBV23-1; abundance: .; CDR3aa: CAGKETKRDTQYF; CDR3nt: TGCGCCGGAAAGGAAACGAAGCGAGATACGCAGTATTTT
j_gene: TRBJ2-1; d_gene: TRBD2; v_gene: TRBV9; abundance: .; CDR3aa: CASTPWSGMNNEQFF; CDR3nt: TGTGCCAGCACGCCCTGGAGCGGGATGAACAATGAGCAGTTCTTC
j_gene: TRBJ2-5; d_gene: TRBD2; v_gene: TRBV2; abundance: .; CDR3aa: CASRFLLAGAQETQYF; CDR3nt: TGTGCCAGCAGATTTCTACTAGCGGGGGCTCAAGAGACCCAGTACTTC
j_gene: TRBJ2-7; d_gene: TRBD2; v_gene: TRBV6-5; abundance: few; CDR3aa: CASSDSAGGHDEQYF; CDR3nt: TGTGCCAGCAGTGACTCGGCGGGAGGGCACGACGAGCAGTACTTC
j_gene: TRBJ1-1; d_gene: TRBD1; v_gene: TRBV15; abundance: .; CDR3aa: CATSRWTGQNTEAFF; CDR3nt: TGTGCCACCAGCAGATGGACAGGGCAGAACACTGAAGCTTTCTTT
j_gene: TRBJ2-1; d_gene: TRBD2; v_gene: TRBV5-1; abundance: .; CDR3aa: CASSSLRLAAHEQFF; CDR3nt: TGCGCCAGCAGCTCCCTCCGACTAGCGGCACATGAGCAGTTCTTC
j_gene: TRBJ2-7; d_gene: .; v_gene: TRBV27; abundance: once; CDR3aa: CASSHGRGRYEQYF; CDR3nt: TGTGCCAGCAGTCACGGCAGGGGTCGGTACGAGCAGTACTTC
j_gene: TRBJ2-3; d_gene: .; v_gene: TRBV7-6; abundance: .; CDR3aa: CASSLGTGDTQYF; CDR3nt: TGTGCCAGCAGCTTAGGAACTGGAGATACGCAGTATTTT
j_gene: TRBJ2-7; d_gene: TRBD1; v_gene: TRBV2; abundance: .; CDR3aa: CASTFDRGYEQYF; CDR3nt: TGTGCCAGCACTTTCGACAGGGGGTACGAGCAGTACTTC
j_gene: TRBJ2-1; d_gene: TRBD2; v_gene: TRBV5-1; abundance: .; CDR3aa: CASSLLAGGNEQFF; CDR3nt: TGCGCCAGCAGCCTATTAGCGGGGGGGAATGAGCAGTTCTTC
j_gene: TRBJ1-1; d_gene: .; v_gene: TRBV29-1; abundance: once; CDR3aa: CSVVVRAALNTEAFF; CDR3nt: TGCAGCGTTGTCGTCAGGGCCGCTCTGAACACTGAAGCTTTCTTT
j_gene: TRBJ2-3; d_gene: TRBD2; v_gene: TRBV9; abundance: .; CDR3aa: CASSVGLAVDTQYF; CDR3nt: TGTGCCAGCAGCGTAGGGCTAGCGGTAGATACGCAGTATTTT
j_gene: TRBJ2-7; d_gene: TRBD1; v_gene: TRBV28; abundance: .; CDR3aa: CASSLSAGGIYEQYF; CDR3nt: TGTGCCAGCAGTTTATCGGCAGGGGGTATCTACGAGCAGTACTTC
j_gene: TRBJ2-2; d_gene: TRBD2; v_gene: TRBV7-9; abundance: .; CDR3aa: CASSRATGGSGELFF; CDR3nt: TGTGCCAGCAGCCGAGCCACGGGAGGGTCCGGGGAGCTGTTTTTT
j_gene: TRBJ1-2; d_gene: .; v_gene: TRBV28; abundance: .; CDR3aa: CASSLRGRGKFYTF; CDR3nt: TGTGCCAGCAGTTTACGGGGCAGGGGCAAGTTCTACACCTTC
j_gene: TRBJ1-2; d_gene: .; v_gene: TRBV4-1; abundance: .; CDR3aa: CASSQTGSLLNNYGYTF; CDR3nt: TGCGCCAGCAGCCAGACGGGGTCCCTCCTCAATAACTATGGCTACACCTTC
j_gene: TRBJ2-3; d_gene: TRBD2; v_gene: TRBV7-8; abundance: .; CDR3aa: CASSLGGSGGGPRQYF; CDR3nt: TGTGCCAGCAGTCTAGGGGGGTCAGGCGGGGGGCCCAGGCAGTATTTT
j_gene: TRBJ2-7; d_gene: TRBD2; v_gene: TRBV27; abundance: .; CDR3aa: CASSAGGKPNYEQYF; CDR3nt: TGTGCCAGCAGTGCCGGGGGGAAACCAAACTACGAGCAGTACTTC
j_gene: TRBJ1-1; d_gene: TRBD1; v_gene: TRBV28; abundance: .; CDR3aa: CASRTGTGGVTEAFF; CDR3nt: TGTGCCAGCAGAACCGGGACAGGAGGAGTAACTGAAGCTTTCTTT
j_gene: TRBJ2-2; d_gene: TRBD2; v_gene: TRBV7-9; abundance: .; CDR3aa: CASSGLAGVTNTGELFF; CDR3nt: TGTGCCAGCAGCGGACTAGCGGGAGTTACGAACACCGGGGAGCTGTTTTTT
j_gene: TRBJ2-1; d_gene: .; v_gene: TRBV29-1; abundance: .; CDR3aa: CSVPPLASSYNEQFF; CDR3nt: TGCAGCGTCCCCCCCCTAGCGAGCTCCTACAATGAGCAGTTCTTC
j_gene: TRBJ1-1; d_gene: TRBD1; v_gene: TRBV5-1; abundance: once; CDR3aa: CASSSDSGGTEAFF; CDR3nt: TGCGCCAGCAGCTCGGACTCAGGGGGCACTGAAGCCTTCTTT
j_gene: TRBJ2-7; d_gene: TRBD2; v_gene: TRBV27; abundance: .; CDR3aa: CASSWGGDYEQYF; CDR3nt: TGTGCCAGCAGTTGGGGGGGAGACTACGAGCAGTACTTC
j_gene: TRBJ2-2; d_gene: .; v_gene: TRBV4-1; abundance: .; CDR3aa: CASKNPGEFGTGELFF; CDR3nt: TGCGCCAGCAAAAACCCCGGGGAATTCGGAACCGGGGAGCTGTTTTTT
j_gene: TRBJ2-5; d_gene: TRBD1; v_gene: TRBV19; abundance: .; CDR3aa: CASSARDSRYETQYF; CDR3nt: TGTGCCAGTAGTGCCCGGGACAGCCGTTATGAGACCCAGTACTTC
j_gene: TRBJ2-7; d_gene: TRBD2; v_gene: TRBV14; abundance: .; CDR3aa: CASSRRTSNSYEQYF; CDR3nt: TGTGCCAGCAGCCGCCGGACTAGCAACTCCTACGAGCAGTACTTC
j_gene: TRBJ1-1; d_gene: .; v_gene: TRBV14; abundance: once; CDR3aa: CASSQKRVNTEAFF; CDR3nt: TGTGCCAGCAGCCAAAAACGGGTGAACACTGAAGCTTTCTTT
j_gene: TRBJ2-1; d_gene: .; v_gene: TRBV4-2; abundance: .; CDR3aa: CASSQDQGTPNEQFF; CDR3nt: TGTGCCAGCAGCCAAGATCAAGGGACACCCAATGAGCAGTTCTTC
j_gene: TRBJ2-7; d_gene: TRBD2; v_gene: TRBV10-3; abundance: .; CDR3aa: CAIQAGGGYEQYF; CDR3nt: TGTGCCATCCAAGCGGGAGGGGGATACGAGCAGTACTTC
j_gene: TRBJ2-7; d_gene: .; v_gene: TRBV5-4; abundance: .; CDR3aa: CASSRGTGSYEQYF; CDR3nt: TGTGCCAGCAGCCGCGGTACAGGCTCCTACGAGCAGTACTTC
j_gene: TRBJ1-5; d_gene: TRBD1; v_gene: TRBV6-1; abundance: .; CDR3aa: CASTLGTGSQPQHF; CDR3nt: TGTGCCAGCACCCTCGGGACAGGGTCACAGCCCCAGCATTTT
j_gene: TRBJ2-2; d_gene: .; v_gene: TRBV5-4; abundance: .; CDR3aa: CASSFQQATGTGELFF; CDR3nt: TGTGCCAGCAGCTTTCAACAGGCGACGGGCACCGGGGAGCTGTTTTTT
j_gene: TRBJ1-1; d_gene: .; v_gene: TRBV29-1; abundance: .; CDR3aa: CSVGGQEAFF; CDR3nt: TGCAGCGTTGGTGGGCAAGAAGCTTTCTTT
j_gene: TRBJ2-3; d_gene: .; v_gene: TRBV5-1; abundance: .; CDR3aa: CASRGPGSHSTDTQYF; CDR3nt: TGCGCCAGCAGGGGGCCCGGCAGTCACAGCACAGATACGCAGTATTTT
j_gene: TRBJ1-1; d_gene: .; v_gene: TRBV10-3; abundance: .; CDR3aa: CAISDPTGLNTEAFF; CDR3nt: TGTGCCATCAGTGATCCGACAGGCCTAAACACTGAAGCTTTCTTT
j_gene: TRBJ1-1; d_gene: .; v_gene: TRBV18; abundance: .; CDR3aa: CASSPRGGVSGWNTEAFF; CDR3nt: TGTGCCAGCTCACCACGTGGCGGAGTAAGTGGGTGGAACACTGAAGCTTTCTTT
j_gene: TRBJ2-2; d_gene: .; v_gene: TRBV16; abundance: .; CDR3aa: CASSQWSSPLRSTGELFF; CDR3nt: TGTGCCAGCAGCCAATGGTCTAGCCCTCTTCGATCCACCGGGGAGCTGTTTTTT
j_gene: TRBJ2-2; d_gene: TRBD1; v_gene: TRBV5-4; abundance: .; CDR3aa: CASSDLGTGNTGELFF; CDR3nt: TGTGCCAGCAGCGATCTGGGGACAGGGAACACCGGGGAGCTGTTTTTT
j_gene: TRBJ1-1; d_gene: TRBD1; v_gene: TRBV19; abundance: .; CDR3aa: CASRMTGSTNTEAFF; CDR3nt: TGTGCCAGTAGGATGACAGGGTCTACAAACACTGAAGCTTTCTTT
j_gene: TRBJ2-7; d_gene: TRBD1; v_gene: TRBV7-6; abundance: .; CDR3aa: CASSLGDRLYEQYF; CDR3nt: TGTGCCAGCAGCTTAGGGGACAGGCTCTACGAGCAGTACTTC
j_gene: TRBJ2-3; d_gene: TRBD2; v_gene: TRBV27; abundance: .; CDR3aa: CASSLRPSGVQYF; CDR3nt: TGTGCCAGCAGTTTACGTCCTAGCGGGGTGCAGTATTTT
j_gene: TRBJ2-3; d_gene: TRBD2; v_gene: TRBV6-5; abundance: .; CDR3aa: CASSYLRGGTDTQYF; CDR3nt: TGTGCCAGCAGTTACTTGCGGGGGGGCACAGATACGCAGTATTTT
j_gene: TRBJ2-7; d_gene: TRBD2; v_gene: TRBV13; abundance: .; CDR3aa: CASSLSSGMVFYEQYF; CDR3nt: TGTGCCAGCAGCTTGTCTAGCGGGATGGTCTTCTACGAGCAGTACTTC
j_gene: TRBJ2-3; d_gene: .; v_gene: TRBV5-1; abundance: .; CDR3aa: CASSLGGGGTDTQYF; CDR3nt: TGCGCCAGCAGCTTGGGGGGCGGAGGCACAGATACGCAGTATTTT